This TCR beta chain was captured by sequencing in a study of blood T cell repertoires in COVID-19. Assay: immunoSEQ multiplex PCR; the TCRdb copy retains only in-frame clones and omits some. The table has under 250,000 clones, over 70% seen once. Germline V gene lookup returns CDR1 MNHEY and CDR2 SMNVEV (reference sequence). Trimming removed 4 bases from V and 6 bases from J; junction bases left unmatched: 8. The CDR3 loop spans 15 amino acids. This sequence originates from a man aged 35 to 55 with acute or convalescent COVID-19. Sequencing input: peripheral blood. This chain uses TRBV27 with TRBJ1-4; 7 bases agree with TRBD1. CDR3 coding DNA: TGTGCCAGCAGTTCCTCAGGGGGTTGGGATGAAAAACTGTTTTTT. Encoded protein: CASSSSGGWDEKLFF.